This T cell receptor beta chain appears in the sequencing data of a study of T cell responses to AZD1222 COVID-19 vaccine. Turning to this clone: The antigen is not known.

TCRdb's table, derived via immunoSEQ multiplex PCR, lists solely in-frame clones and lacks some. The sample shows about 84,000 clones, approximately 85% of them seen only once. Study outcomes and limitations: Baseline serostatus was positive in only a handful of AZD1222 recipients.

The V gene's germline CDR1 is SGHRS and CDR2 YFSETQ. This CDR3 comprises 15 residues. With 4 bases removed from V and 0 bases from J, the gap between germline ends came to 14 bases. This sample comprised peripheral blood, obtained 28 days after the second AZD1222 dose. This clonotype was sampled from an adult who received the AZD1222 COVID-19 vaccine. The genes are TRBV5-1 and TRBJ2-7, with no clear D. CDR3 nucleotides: TGCGCCAGCAGCCCCCACGGGCCCCCCTCCTACGAGCAGTACTTC. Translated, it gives CASSPHGPPSYEQYF.